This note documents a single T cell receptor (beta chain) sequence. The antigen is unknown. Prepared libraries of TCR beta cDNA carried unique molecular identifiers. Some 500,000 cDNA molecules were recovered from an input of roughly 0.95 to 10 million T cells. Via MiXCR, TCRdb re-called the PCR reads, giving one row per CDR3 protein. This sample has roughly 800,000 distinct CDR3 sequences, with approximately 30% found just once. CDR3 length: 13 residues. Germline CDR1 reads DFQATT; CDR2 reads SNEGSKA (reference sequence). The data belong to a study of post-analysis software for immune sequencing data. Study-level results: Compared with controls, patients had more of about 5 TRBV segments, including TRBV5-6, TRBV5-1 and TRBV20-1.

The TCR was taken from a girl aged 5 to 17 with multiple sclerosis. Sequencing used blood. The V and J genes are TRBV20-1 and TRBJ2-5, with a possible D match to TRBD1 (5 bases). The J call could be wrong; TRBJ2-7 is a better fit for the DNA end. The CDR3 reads CSARGGSVYEQYF. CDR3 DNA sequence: TGCAGTGCTAGAGGGGGCTCGGTCTACGAGCAGTACTTC.